This T cell receptor beta chain was recorded in a study of cytomegalovirus exposure and HLA in healthy donors. To note about this clone: Its antigen remains unidentified. Other DNA sequences within the sample encode an identical CDR3.

Study-level results: Within an earlier analysis, most TCR beta V segments proved productive either about 87% or about 30% of the time. Most sequenced TCRs were rare (though some public TCRs occurred in many donors). It was shown in a later analysis that HLA-associated TCR beta chains were more clonally expanded than other, equally common chains.

Both 60 Vbeta primers and 13 Jbeta primers went into the PCR. This table comes from immunoSEQ multiplex PCR, and its TCRdb copy is limited to in-frame clones, with some not included. The sample consists of tens of thousands of clones, roughly 79% of them appearing once. The sample comprised PBMCs. This TCR derives from a man aged 40-49 years in good health and CMV-seronegative.

DNA for the CDR3: TGCAGCGTTGGAGGACAGGGTGTACGGACTGAAGCTTTCTTT. It encodes CSVGGQGVRTEAFF. V usage is TRBV29-1 and J usage is TRBJ1-1; 8 nucleotides match TRBD1. The CDR3 has 14 residues. Trimming at V came to 4 bases and at J to 5 bases, leaving 9 bases not matched to a gene. CDR1 is SQVTM, CDR2 ANQGSEA, per germline.